The T cell receptor (beta chain) described here comes from a study of cytomegalovirus exposure and HLA in healthy donors. This CDR3 comprises 15 residues. Germline CDR1 reads SNHLY; CDR2 reads FYNNEI. Trimming removed 5 bases from V and 0 bases from J, with 12 bases in between. Study conclusions and caveats: The study put about 180 TCR beta chains on its list as cytomegalovirus-associated. Subsequent analysis revealed that first-cohort TCR clusters tended to co-occur in the roughly 120 validation repertoires.

Measured with immunoSEQ multiplex PCR; TCRdb has only the in-frame clones, and not every one. Of fewer than 150,000 clones listed, 80% to 90% are singletons. Of note for this clone: Antigen unknown.

Separation from the roughly 670-subject first cohort characterized the roughly 130-subject validation cohort, to which the donors belonged. Sequenced sample: PBMCs. The receptor comes from a woman under 30 in good health and CMV-seropositive. The J gene is TRBJ2-3, the V gene TRBV2, with TRBD1 as a possible D gene (6 bases). Here the CDR3 reads CASSNRELSTDTQYF. The CDR3 nucleotides are TGTGCCAGCAGTAACAGGGAGTTAAGCACAGATACGCAGTATTTT. The complete variable domain, with remaining parts taken from reference TRBV2 and TRBJ2-3, reads EPEVTQTPSHQVTQMGQEVILRCVPISNHLYFYWYRQILGQKVEFLVSFYNNEISEKSEIFDDQFSVERPDGSNFTLKIRSTKLEDSAMYFCASSNRELSTDTQYFGPGTRLTVL.